This T cell receptor beta chain was retrieved from a study of immune characterization of retroperitoneal liposarcoma (dated by TCRdb to between 2017 and 2020). The library was generated by PCR. Sequencing used a NextSeq 500. TCRdb reprocessed the public reads (quality trimming at Q25 with fastp, clone calling with MiXCR) and kept in-frame beta chains. Duplicate CDR3 protein sequences are folded into a single record with the most common DNA and genes. In all, the sample holds over 10,000 distinct CDR3 sequences, and 45% to 50% of those were seen once. The ten largest clones add up to 9% to 15% of the sample. The CDR3 holds 15 amino acids from the cysteine to the phenylalanine. Left in the record is the CDR3 DNA by itself, 45 bases read in frame from the first base. CDR1 MNHNS and CDR2 SASEGT are derived from the germline V gene. After removal of 4 bases from V and 10 bases from J, the junction retains 13 bases not matched to a gene.

About this clonotype: Its antigen has not been determined. No per-base quality is available; no much larger clone lies one base away.

Sample: tumor tissue. The TCR was taken from a female donor with retroperitoneal liposarcoma. This chain joins TRBV6-1 to TRBJ2-1; 7 middle bases align to TRBD2. The bases are TGTGCCAGCAGTGTCGCGGGACTACCAACCTACGAGCAGTTCTTC. This sequence encodes CASSVAGLPTYEQFF.